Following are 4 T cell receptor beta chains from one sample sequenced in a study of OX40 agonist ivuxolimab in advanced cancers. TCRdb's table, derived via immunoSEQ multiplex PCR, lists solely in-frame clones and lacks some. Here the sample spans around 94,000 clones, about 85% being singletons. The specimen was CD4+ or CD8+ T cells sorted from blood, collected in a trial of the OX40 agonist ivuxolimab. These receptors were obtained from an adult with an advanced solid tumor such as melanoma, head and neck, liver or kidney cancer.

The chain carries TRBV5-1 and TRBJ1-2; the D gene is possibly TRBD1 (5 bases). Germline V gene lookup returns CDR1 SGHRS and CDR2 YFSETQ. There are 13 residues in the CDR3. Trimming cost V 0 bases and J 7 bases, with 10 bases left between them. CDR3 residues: CASSLVQGGGYTF. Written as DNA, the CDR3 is TGCGCCAGCAGCTTGGTTCAGGGCGGTGGCTACACCTTC.

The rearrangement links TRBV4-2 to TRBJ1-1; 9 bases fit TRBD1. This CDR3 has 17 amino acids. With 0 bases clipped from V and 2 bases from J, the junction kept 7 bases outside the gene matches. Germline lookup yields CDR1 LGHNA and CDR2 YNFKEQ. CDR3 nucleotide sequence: TGTGCCAGCAGCCAAGATTTAGTAACAGGGGGCAACACTGAAGCTTTCTTT. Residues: CASSQDLVTGGNTEAFF.

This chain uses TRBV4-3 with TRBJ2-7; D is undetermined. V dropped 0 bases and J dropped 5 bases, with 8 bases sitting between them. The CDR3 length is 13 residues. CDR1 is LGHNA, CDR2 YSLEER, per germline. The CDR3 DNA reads TGCGCCAGCAGCCAAGATACCCCCCACGAGCAGTACTTC. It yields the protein CASSQDTPHEQYF.

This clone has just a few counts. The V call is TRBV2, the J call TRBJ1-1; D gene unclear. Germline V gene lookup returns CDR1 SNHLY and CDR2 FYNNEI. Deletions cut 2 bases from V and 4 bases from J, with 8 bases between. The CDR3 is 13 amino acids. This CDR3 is CASSEQVGTEAFF. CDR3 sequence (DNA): TGTGCCAGCAGTGAACAGGTGGGCACTGAAGCTTTCTTT.